This T cell receptor beta chain came from a study of cytomegalovirus exposure and HLA in healthy donors. Study at large: Previous work identified 95 million to 120 million unique TCR beta sequences from around 170 million T cells. Drawn from HLA-typed donors, tens of millions of unique TCRs were held in an early data release.

It was with 60 Vbeta and 13 Jbeta primers that the PCR ran. The data were produced by immunoSEQ multiplex PCR, yet TCRdb's version contains in-frame clones alone and is incomplete. The repertoire holds about 35,000 clones, with more than 65% as singletons. Broader study findings: In an earlier analysis, in around 590 donors, most V segments appeared productive either ~90% or ~30% of the time. In the analysis, some V segments, TRBV6-2 and TRBV6-3 included, were excluded as indistinguishable.

With regard to this clone: The antigen remains unidentified.

Trimming took 5 bases from V and 4 from J; bases not matched to a gene: 8. Germline loops: CDR1 MNHEY, CDR2 SVGAGI. The CDR3 length is 15 residues. Sequences were obtained from PBMCs. The rearrangement uses TRBV6-5 and TRBJ2-1, with TRBD2 identical over 7 bases. This clonotype was sampled from a woman aged 18-35 years in good health and CMV-seronegative. The CDR3 protein is CASSPRSGAYNEQFF. The CDR3, as DNA: TGTGCCAGCAGTCCTCGGAGCGGGGCGTACAATGAGCAGTTCTTC.